Listed below are T cell receptor beta chains from one sample, sequenced in a study of blood T cell repertoires in COVID-19. The repertoire was sequenced with immunoSEQ multiplex PCR; TCRdb's copy has only in-frame clones and lacks some. The sample has about 270,000 clones, around nine tenths seen once. The sample was peripheral blood. The receptors shown here come from a man in his forties with active or convalescent COVID-19. Each CDR3 is given with its conserved first and last residue. D genes are given only for firm matches. The size entry is marked missing in some rows and otherwise reads once, few, many or a size class.

v_call	d_call	clone_size	j_call	cdr3_aa	cdr3_nt
TRBV6-5	TRBD1	NA	TRBJ1-3	CASRATGHGNTIYF	TGTGCCAGCCGCGCGACAGGGCATGGAAACACCATATATTTT
TRBV9	NA	NA	TRBJ1-3	CASSVAGISGNTIYF	TGTGCCAGCAGCGTAGCCGGTATCTCTGGAAACACCATATATTTT
TRBV11-2	NA	NA	TRBJ2-5	CASSPTGLVETQYF	TGTGCCAGCAGCCCGACAGGACTAGTCGAGACCCAGTACTTC
TRBV5-1	NA	once	TRBJ1-1	CASGLDSNTEAFF	TGCGCCAGCGGATTGGACAGCAACACTGAAGCTTTCTTT
TRBV7-6	NA	NA	TRBJ2-7	CASSRTGSSYEQYF	TGTGCCAGCAGCCGAACAGGGAGCTCCTACGAGCAGTACTTC
TRBV27	TRBD1	NA	TRBJ1-1	CASSLSGTGASFNTEAFF	TGTGCCAGCAGTCTCTCCGGGACAGGGGCTAGTTTTAACACTGAAGCTTTCTTT
TRBV5-5	TRBD1	once	TRBJ2-7	CASFPRDRGTNEQYF	TGTGCCAGCTTCCCCCGGGACAGGGGGACGAACGAGCAGTACTTC
TRBV7-9	TRBD1	NA	TRBJ1-6	CASGLGQGSDSPLHF	TGTGCCAGCGGCCTAGGACAGGGTAGTGATTCACCCCTCCACTTT
TRBV20-1	TRBD1	once	TRBJ2-3	CSAGDSWTQYF	TGCAGTGCCGGGGACAGTTGGACGCAGTATTTT
TRBV5-6	TRBD2	NA	TRBJ2-5	CASSFGGGVYQETQYF	TGTGCCAGCAGCTTTGGCGGGGGGGTCTACCAAGAGACCCAGTACTTC
TRBV18	TRBD1	once	TRBJ1-6	CASSPQGAGNNSPLHF	TGTGCCAGCTCACCACAGGGGGCAGGCAATAATTCACCCCTCCACTTT
TRBV7-9	NA	few	TRBJ1-3	CASSLGQTSGNTIYF	TGTGCCAGCAGCTTAGGGCAGACTTCTGGAAACACCATATATTTT
TRBV6-5	TRBD1	NA	TRBJ1-2	CASKRPGGINYGYTF	TGTGCCAGCAAGAGGCCAGGGGGCATTAACTATGGCTACACCTTC
TRBV10-3	NA	NA	TRBJ2-1	CAISDPQGLFNEQFF	TGTGCCATCAGTGACCCCCAGGGATTGTTCAATGAGCAGTTCTTC
TRBV9	TRBD1	once	TRBJ1-4	CASSGGQPNEKLFF	TGTGCCAGCAGCGGGGGACAGCCTAATGAAAAACTGTTTTTT
TRBV3-1/TRBV3-2	NA	NA	TRBJ1-5	CASSQVGGTRNQPQHF	TGTGCCAGCAGCCAAGTGGGAGGAACCCGCAATCAGCCCCAGCATTTT
TRBV28	NA	NA	TRBJ2-7	CASSFAGNSYEQYF	TGTGCCAGCAGTTTTGCAGGGAACTCCTACGAGCAGTACTTC
TRBV19	NA	NA	TRBJ1-1	CASSMGQGNTEAFF	TGTGCCAGTAGTATGGGGCAGGGTAACACTGAAGCTTTCTTT
TRBV9	NA	NA	TRBJ2-6	CASSVGEAGANVLTF	TGTGCCAGCAGCGTAGGGGAGGCTGGGGCCAACGTCCTGACTTTC
TRBV12-5	TRBD2	NA	TRBJ2-1	CASGLVSGRQFF	TGTGCTAGTGGTTTGGTTAGCGGGAGGCAGTTCTTC
TRBV9	TRBD1	NA	TRBJ2-1	CASSVSLKGQLYNEQFF	TGTGCCAGCAGCGTATCCCTTAAGGGACAGTTGTACAATGAGCAGTTCTTC
TRBV3-1/TRBV3-2	TRBD1	NA	TRBJ1-1	CASSQVSKGASEAFF	TGTGCCAGCAGCCAAGTTTCGAAGGGGGCGAGTGAAGCTTTCTTT
TRBV4-1	TRBD2	NA	TRBJ2-1	CASSPAAGGSTYNEQFF	TGCGCCAGCAGCCCTGCGGCGGGGGGATCGACCTACAATGAGCAGTTCTTC
TRBV19	NA	few	TRBJ1-3	CASSIGNPYSGNTIYF	TGTGCCAGTAGTATAGGTAATCCCTATTCTGGAAACACCATATATTTT
TRBV6-1	NA	many	TRBJ2-5	CASSEILREQETQYF	TGTGCCAGCAGTGAAATTTTGCGGGAACAAGAGACCCAGTACTTC
TRBV11-3	TRBD2	NA	TRBJ2-1	CASSPNSGTSGSHSYNEQFF	TGTGCCAGCAGCCCTAACAGCGGGACTAGCGGGAGCCATTCCTACAATGAGCAGTTCTTC
TRBV30	NA	once	TRBJ1-1	CAWRSGTENTEAFF	TGTGCCTGGAGATCCGGGACTGAGAACACTGAAGCTTTCTTT
TRBV5-1	TRBD2	NA	TRBJ2-5	CASSFSGEETQYF	TGCGCCAGCAGCTTTAGCGGGGAAGAGACCCAGTACTTC
TRBV7-2	NA	NA	TRBJ2-5	CASSSDFTGLGETQYF	TGTGCCAGCAGCTCGGACTTTACAGGGTTGGGGGAGACCCAGTACTTC
TRBV27	NA	NA	TRBJ1-3	CASREGSGNTIYF	TGTGCCAGCAGGGAGGGTTCTGGAAACACCATATATTTT
TRBV11-2	TRBD1	NA	TRBJ1-2	CASVAGQGFGGYTF	TGTGCCAGTGTCGCGGGACAGGGGTTCGGCGGCTACACCTTC
TRBV24-1	NA	NA	TRBJ2-3	CATSDYRGHGRSDTQYF	TGTGCCACCAGTGATTACAGGGGCCATGGGAGGTCAGATACGCAGTATTTT
TRBV5-1	TRBD1	NA	TRBJ1-6	CASFQGDRGSPLHF	TGCGCCAGCTTCCAGGGGGACAGGGGTTCACCCCTCCACTTT
TRBV27	NA	NA	TRBJ2-7	CASSSPGLLAYEQYF	TGTGCCAGCAGTTCACCAGGGCTTTTGGCTTACGAGCAGTACTTC
TRBV7-9	TRBD2	NA	TRBJ2-2	CASSLGLAGTGEELFF	TGTGCCAGCAGCTTAGGTCTAGCGGGGACCGGAGAGGAGCTGTTTTTT
TRBV6-5	NA	NA	TRBJ1-3	CASSLSPGAGNTIYF	TGTGCCAGCAGCCTCTCCCCAGGTGCTGGAAACACCATATATTTT
TRBV2	TRBD2	NA	TRBJ2-2	CASSERLAGDTGELFF	TGTGCCAGCAGTGAAAGGCTAGCGGGGGACACCGGGGAGCTGTTTTTT
TRBV18	TRBD2	NA	TRBJ2-7	CASSPLAGGLNYEQYF	TGTGCCAGCTCACCACTCGCGGGGGGGCTTAATTACGAGCAGTACTTC
TRBV9	NA	NA	TRBJ2-1	CASSVAGYNEQFF	TGTGCCAGCAGCGTAGCCGGCTACAATGAGCAGTTCTTC
TRBV7-9	TRBD2	once	TRBJ2-5	CASSQPTSGEQETQYF	TGTGCCAGCAGTCAACCGACTAGCGGGGAACAAGAGACCCAGTACTTC
TRBV5-1	TRBD2	NA	TRBJ2-1	CASSLEASGGRAYNEQFF	TGCGCCAGCAGCTTGGAGGCTAGCGGGGGGCGGGCCTACAATGAGCAGTTCTTC